The entry that follows covers one T cell receptor (beta chain) sequence. Germline V lookup: CDR1 LGHDT, CDR2 YNNKEL (reference sequence). V was cut by 4 bases and J by 0 bases, with 10 bases left in between. The CDR3 runs 15 residues. Assay: immunoSEQ multiplex PCR; the TCRdb copy retains only in-frame clones and omits some. This table holds about 56,000 clones, around 90% found once. The data belong to a study of blood T cell repertoires in COVID-19. What was sequenced was peripheral blood. The chain couples TRBV3-1 (or the pseudogene TRBV3-2) to TRBJ1-3; maybe TRBD1 (6 bases). This receptor was obtained from a human donor in a cohort sampled during active COVID-19. For the CDR3, the DNA is TGTGCCAGCAGCCGCAGGGGTAACTCTGGAAACACCATATATTTT. This codes for CASSRRGNSGNTIYF.